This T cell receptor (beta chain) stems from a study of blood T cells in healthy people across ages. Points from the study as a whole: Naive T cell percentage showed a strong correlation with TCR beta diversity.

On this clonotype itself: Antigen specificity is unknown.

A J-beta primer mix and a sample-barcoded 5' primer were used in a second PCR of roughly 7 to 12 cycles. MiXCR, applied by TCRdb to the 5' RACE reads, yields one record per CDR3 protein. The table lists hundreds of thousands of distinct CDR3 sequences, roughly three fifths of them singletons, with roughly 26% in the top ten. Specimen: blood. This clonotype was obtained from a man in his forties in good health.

Here the CDR3 reads CASSFRGSAYNEQFF. The CDR3 DNA reads as TGTGCCAGCAGCTTCAGGGGTTCGGCCTACAATGAGCAGTTCTTC. This rearrangement joins TRBV7-3 to TRBJ2-1, with D possibly TRBD1 on 6 matching bases. This CDR3 is built from 15 residues. Germline V gene data show CDR1 as SGHTA and CDR2 as FQGTGA. Trimming pared 3 bases from V and 2 bases from J, leaving 11 bases between.